This TCR beta chain derives from a study of T cells in localized non-small cell lung cancer. TCRdb's copy holds only in-frame clones and misses some; the assay was immunoSEQ multiplex PCR. The profile covers 45,000 to 60,000 clones, with just over 85% appearing a single time and approximately 5.6% taken by the ten largest. In the case of this clone: Its cognate antigen is unknown.

Study observations and caveats: Longer overall survival was linked to higher blood T cell density. Uninvolved adjacent lung showed peak T cell clonality, exceeding tumor. A median of around 52 clones ranked among the top 100 in tumor appeared in adjacent lung. Sequencing involved a lone tumor region, leaving heterogeneity possible.

Sample: peripheral blood, taken before any cancer treatment. This clonotype was sampled from a woman aged 35 to 75 with stage I lung adenocarcinoma.

The CDR3 loop is CASSPWTASGNTIYF. In nucleotides, the CDR3 is TGTGCCAGCAGTCCCTGGACAGCCTCTGGAAACACCATATATTTT. The chain has TRBV2 and TRBJ1-3; D might be TRBD1 (6 bases). This CDR3 region has 15 residues. Trimming shortened V by 5 bases and J by 0 bases, and 11 bases separated the two germline ends. From germline, CDR1 is SNHLY and CDR2 FYNNEI.